The 12 T cell receptor beta chains listed next were all sequenced from one sample in a study of identical twins. TCRdb independently ran MiXCR on the 5' RACE reads; one entry per CDR3 protein. The table shows some 590,000 distinct CDR3 sequences, with more than 9% occurring only once. This same sample was also part of a study on yellow fever vaccine responses in identical twins.

The sample was PBMCs. Receptors were obtained from a woman aged 18-29 years in good health.

This chain connects TRBV11-2 to TRBJ2-7; a weak D match, TRBD1 (5 bases). This CDR3 is 14 amino acids long. CDR1 is SGHAT, CDR2 FQNNGV, per germline. Trimming left V 5 bases short and J 3 bases short, with 14 bases between. Written as DNA, the CDR3 is TGTGCCAGCAGCCCACAGACAGCGAACTACGAGCAGTACTTC. This codes for CASSPQTANYEQYF.

This clonotype has a handful of counts. The J gene is TRBJ2-7, the V gene TRBV20-1; possible D gene TRBD1, 6 bases. V was clipped by 6 bases and J by 0 bases, with 18 bases between them. The CDR3 runs 15 residues. From germline, CDR1 is DFQATT and CDR2 SNEGSKA (reference sequence). The CDR3: CSAMPGHWSSYEQYF. As DNA, the CDR3 is TGCAGTGCAATGCCGGGACACTGGAGCTCCTACGAGCAGTACTTC.

The rearrangement links TRBV7-9 to TRBJ2-5, with D unclear. V was cut by 3 bases and J by 5 bases, with 13 bases left in between. CDR1 is SEHNR and CDR2 is FQNEAQ in the germline V gene (reference sequence). The length of the CDR3 is 14 residues. The CDR3 bases are TGTGCCAGCAGCTTTAATCCTCCCCGGGAGACCCAGTACTTC. This codes for CASSFNPPRETQYF.

This clonotype occurred a few times. The chain carries TRBV6-1 and TRBJ2-6; TRBD1 agrees at 12 bases. The V gene end was trimmed by 4 bases and the J gene end by 3 bases; junction bases not matched to a gene: 4. This CDR3 comprises 17 residues. The germline CDR1 and CDR2 sequences are MNHNS and SASEGT. CDR3 sequence reads: CASSGGQGARGANVLTF. The CDR3 region has the DNA TGTGCCAGCAGTGGGGGACAGGGGGCGCGTGGGGCCAACGTCCTGACTTTC.

V gene TRBV27 combines with J gene TRBJ2-7; the D is unclear. V was shortened by 4 bases and J by 2 bases, with 12 bases between the two germline ends. The CDR3 length is 14 residues. Germline V CDR1 and CDR2: MNHEY, SMNVEV (reference sequence). This CDR3 is CASSYQNKAYEQYF. Here the CDR3 DNA reads TGTGCCAGCAGTTATCAGAATAAGGCCTACGAGCAGTACTTC.

This clonotype was seen at least ten times. The V call is TRBV6-2 or TRBV6-3, the J call TRBJ2-7; D is uncertain. The CDR3 contains 13 residues. Looked up from germline, CDR1 is MNHEY and CDR2 is SVGEGT. V gave up 7 bases and J gave up 3 bases, with 13 bases separating them. For the CDR3, the DNA is TGTGCCAGCACCGACCGTGGTGGCTACGAGCAGTACTTC. Its protein is CASTDRGGYEQYF.

This clonotype turned up a few times. The rearrangement joins TRBV28 to TRBJ2-7, with TRBD1 identical over 10 bases. This CDR3 spans 15 amino acids. V dropped 6 bases and J dropped 3; count of bases not matched to a gene: 8. Germline V gene data show CDR1 as MDHEN and CDR2 as SYDVKM. CDR3 nucleotide sequence: TGTGCCAGCAGCCCGGGGGACAGGGGATACTACGAGCAGTACTTC. This encodes CASSPGDRGYYEQYF.

This clonotype was observed a single time. The rearrangement uses TRBV19 and TRBJ2-1, with TRBD2 matching over 11 bases. Unmatched junction bases numbered 7, after V lost 3 bases and J lost 9 bases. Germline loops: CDR1 LNHDA, CDR2 SQIVND (reference sequence). The CDR3 totals 15 residues. The CDR3 nucleotides read TGTGCCAGTAGTATCGGAATAGCGGGAGGGGGTGAGCAGTTCTTC. Protein product: CASSIGIAGGGEQFF.

This chain uses TRBV7-9 with TRBJ2-2; 7 bases align to TRBD2. V was clipped by 10 bases and J by 0 bases; unmatched bases: 2. The CDR3 spans 13 residues. Germline assignment: CDR1 SEHNR and CDR2 FQNEAQ (reference sequence). The CDR3 is CAKGTTNTGELFF. The CDR3 nucleotides read TGTGCCAAGGGGACTACGAACACCGGGGAGCTGTTTTTT. The variable domain in full, with the rest retrieved from reference TRBV7-9 and TRBJ2-2, is DTGVSQNPRHKITKRGQNVTFRCDPISEHNRLYWYRQTLGQGPEFLTYFQNEAQLEKSRLLSDRFSAERPKGSFSTLEIQRTEQGDSAMYLCAKGTTNTGELFFGEGSRLTVL.

This clonotype came up a few times. The chain couples TRBV12-3 or TRBV12-4 to TRBJ2-7, with D perhaps assigned TRBD1 or TRBD2 (5 bases each). Trimming pared 6 bases from V and 2 bases from J, leaving 23 bases between. The CDR3 totals 17 residues. CDR3 amino acids: CASSQGETPKITYEQYF. DNA of the CDR3: TGTGCCAGCAGCCAAGGGGAGACCCCCAAAATTACCTACGAGCAGTACTTC.

The sample holds many counts of this clonotype. The genes are TRBV7-9 and TRBJ2-7, with TRBD2 matching over 7 bases. V was pared by 2 bases and J by 2 bases, with 9 bases of the junction left unmatched. The CDR3 consists of 16 residues. The germline CDR1 and CDR2 sequences are SEHNR and FQNEAQ (reference sequence). CDR3 residues: CASSLTGGGGPYEQYF. The DNA for the CDR3 is TGTGCCAGCAGCTTAACCGGCGGGGGTGGACCCTACGAGCAGTACTTC.

This clonotype was recorded at least ten times. The chain uses TRBV7-9 and TRBJ2-1, with 10 bases lining up with TRBD1. V lost 4 bases to trimming and J lost 6 bases; unmatched junction nucleotides: 9. This CDR3 region has 16 residues. CDR1 is SEHNR and CDR2 is FQNEAQ in the germline V gene (reference sequence). DNA for the CDR3: TGTGCCAGCAGCTCCCGGACAGGGGGTGGATTCAATGAGCAGTTCTTC. It translates to CASSSRTGGGFNEQFF.